This passage covers 8 T cell receptor beta chains from one sample sequenced in a study of blood T cell repertoires in COVID-19. Sequencing used immunoSEQ multiplex PCR; TCRdb keeps in-frame clones, though not all of them. The data contain roughly 260,000 clones, approximately 85% of them singletons. Specimen: PBMCs or T cells enriched from blood (not recorded which). The receptors originated from a woman in her forties or fifties who had recovered from COVID-19.

The V and J genes are TRBV7-2 and TRBJ1-1, with TRBD1 as a possible D gene (6 bases). Between the trimmed V and J ends, which lost 1 base and 2 bases, there was a span of 17 bases. The CDR3 consists of 17 residues. Germline V CDR1 and CDR2: SGHTA, FQGNSA. The chain's CDR3 is CASSLERTVGTNTEAFF. Written as DNA, the CDR3 is TGTGCCAGCAGCTTAGAGAGGACCGTCGGGACAAACACTGAAGCTTTCTTT.

This clone was counted a single time. The chain carries TRBV10-3 and TRBJ2-7; 11 bases map to TRBD2. V trimming: 5 bases; J trimming: 0 bases; junction bases outside the gene matches: 15. The CDR3 totals 19 residues. The germline CDR1 and CDR2 sequences are ENHRY and SYGVKD. The CDR3 DNA reads as TGTGCCATCAGTAGTACTAGCGGGAGCTTGAGCGGGGCCTCCTACGAGCAGTACTTC. Translation: CAISSTSGSLSGASYEQYF.

The chain is built from TRBV6-5 and TRBJ1-5, with a weak D call TRBD1 (6 bases). Germline-derived CDR1 and CDR2 are MNHEY and SVGAGI. The CDR3 is made up of 16 amino acids. V gave up 4 bases and J gave up 1 base, with 14 bases separating them. As DNA, the CDR3 is TGTGCCAGCAGTTCCCTTCCCAGGGGAAGCAATCAGCCCCAGCATTTT. Its protein product is CASSSLPRGSNQPQHF.

The chain employs TRBV7-9 and TRBJ1-1, with D perhaps matching TRBD1 (5 bases). CDR1 and CDR2 (germline): SEHNR, FQNEAQ (reference sequence). This CDR3 has 16 amino acids. V shed 5 bases and J shed 5 bases, with 21 bases lying between them. As DNA, the CDR3 is TGTGCCAGCAGCGGCCCACAAGGACACCCGAGGACTGAAGCTTTCTTT. Amino acid sequence: CASSGPQGHPRTEAFF.

The V gene is TRBV27, the J gene TRBJ2-1; tentative D call: TRBD2 (6 bases). The ends were cut back, 8 bases at V and 7 bases at J, with 18 bases in the middle. Germline V lookup: CDR1 MNHEY, CDR2 SMNVEV (reference sequence). The CDR3 is 14 amino acids. For the CDR3, the DNA is TGTGCCAGCTCCGGAGGGTACCGACGAAATGAGCAGTTCTTC. Protein product: CASSGGYRRNEQFF.

The V call is TRBV28, the J call TRBJ2-2, with TRBD1 matching over 8 bases. Per the germline V gene, CDR1 is MDHEN and CDR2 is SYDVKM. This CDR3 spans 14 amino acids. Trimming cost V 5 bases and J 5 bases; bases outside gene matches: 4. The CDR3: CASSRTGNTGELFF. CDR3 DNA sequence: TGTGCCAGCAGTCGGACAGGGAATACCGGGGAGCTGTTTTTT.

V usage is TRBV6-5 and J usage is TRBJ2-1; TRBD2 matches 8 bases. CDR1 MNHEY and CDR2 SVGAGI come from the germline V gene. V was pared by 11 bases and J by 4 bases, with 13 bases of the junction left unmatched. The CDR3 spans 15 residues. CDR3 amino acids: CAGGTTSGMYNEQFF. For the CDR3, the DNA is TGTGCCGGTGGGACCACTAGCGGCATGTACAATGAGCAGTTCTTC.

The rearrangement uses TRBV18 and TRBJ1-2; no reliable D call. The CDR3 runs to 13 residues. Germline loops: CDR1 KGHSH, CDR2 LQKENI. V lost 5 bases, J lost 2 bases, and 9 bases lay in between. The CDR3 DNA sequence: TGTGCCAGCTCAGTGGCAGTCAACTATGGCTACACCTTC. It encodes CASSVAVNYGYTF.